This T cell receptor (beta chain) was captured by sequencing in a study of T cells after yellow fever vaccination. This clonotype was recorded only once. Its antigen remains unknown. The V and J ends lost 6 bases and 5 bases respectively, with 17 bases between them. The CDR3 sequence is 14 residues long. Germline values: CDR1 WSHSY, CDR2 SAAADI. General study findings and limits: There was a possibility that FACS-sorted repertoires contained abundant clonotypes contaminating from the bulk population.

A single record per CDR3 protein comes from TCRdb applying MiXCR to the 5' RACE reads. The repertoire consists of some 350,000 distinct CDR3 sequences, with about 9.9% occurring once and the leading ten covering 18%. The source was PBMCs, collected on the day of the first yellow fever vaccination. The rearrangement uses TRBV10-2 and TRBJ2-7, with D tentatively TRBD1 (6 bases). The receptor's source is a man aged 18 to 30 who received the YFV17D yellow fever vaccine. Here the CDR3 DNA reads TGCGCCAGCAGCGCCGGGACACTTCTAAACGAGCAGTACTTC. Translation gives CASSAGTLLNEQYF.